This T cell receptor (beta chain) originates from a study of T cells in Graves' hyperthyroidism and ophthalmopathy. From germline, CDR1 is SEHNR and CDR2 FQNEAQ (reference sequence). Trimming pared 1 base from V and 7 bases from J, leaving 14 bases between. This CDR3 region has 15 residues. This clonotype was seen at least ten times. Amplification targeted TCR beta CDR3 regions from RNA transcripts. TCR CDR3 underwent first-round RT-PCR with the HTBI primer set. TCRdb passed the multiplex PCR reads through MiXCR, listing each CDR3 protein once. The data hold hundreds of thousands of distinct CDR3 sequences, with 14% observed a single time.

Specimen: blood. The chain joins TRBV7-9 to TRBJ2-1, with a tentative D call TRBD1 (5 bases). The source is a young woman with Graves' hyperthyroidism. As DNA, the CDR3 is TGTGCCAGCAGCTTAGTTTATGGGGCATGGAATGAGCAGTTCTTC. It encodes CASSLVYGAWNEQFF.